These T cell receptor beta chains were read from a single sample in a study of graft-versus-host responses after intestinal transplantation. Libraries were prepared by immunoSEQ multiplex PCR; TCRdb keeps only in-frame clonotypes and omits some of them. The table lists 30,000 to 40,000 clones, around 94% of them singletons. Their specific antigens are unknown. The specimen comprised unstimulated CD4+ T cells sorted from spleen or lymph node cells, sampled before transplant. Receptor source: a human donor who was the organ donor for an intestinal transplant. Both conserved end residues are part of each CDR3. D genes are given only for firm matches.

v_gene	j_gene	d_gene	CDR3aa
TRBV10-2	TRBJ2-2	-	CASSDWGQINTGELFF
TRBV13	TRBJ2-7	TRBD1	CASSLRTGAYEQYF
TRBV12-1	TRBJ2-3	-	CASSFAVLAGRYF
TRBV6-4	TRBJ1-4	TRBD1	CASKTGGPVGFNEKLFF
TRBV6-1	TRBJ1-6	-	CASSDNKGSSPLHF
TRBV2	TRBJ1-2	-	CASSEEAGVGYTF
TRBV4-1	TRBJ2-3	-	CASSQDPRGAYTQYF
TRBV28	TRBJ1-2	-	CASRSSRDYGYTF
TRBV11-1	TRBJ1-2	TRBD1	CASSLYRGNYGYTF
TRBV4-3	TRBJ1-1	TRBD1	CASSQVVRGLSEAFF
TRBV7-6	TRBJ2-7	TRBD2	CASSLIIGSSGGAFEQYF
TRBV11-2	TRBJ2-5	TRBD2	CASSRGTSGRGTQYF
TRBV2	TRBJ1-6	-	CASSEGQWNSPLHF
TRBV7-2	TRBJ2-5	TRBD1	CASSLDFTSGTGQETQYF
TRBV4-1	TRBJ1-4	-	CASSQASTGGRWEKLFF
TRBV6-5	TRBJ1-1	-	CASSRTRMNTEAFF
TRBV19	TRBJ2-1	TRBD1	CASSNRGVYNGQFF
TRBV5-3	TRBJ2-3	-	CARRCDRKSTDTQYF
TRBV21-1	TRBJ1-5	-	CASSRQALSNQPQHF
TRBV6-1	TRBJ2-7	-	CASSSRSSYEQYF